This T cell receptor beta chain was sequenced during a study of vaccination and CD4 T cells after COVID-19. Sequence data for DNA of cultured CD4+ T cells were generated by the Oncomine TCR Beta short-read assay. It was cultured CD4+ T cells from which genomic DNA was extracted. MiXCR, applied by TCRdb to the PCR reads, yields one record per CDR3 protein. Of tens of thousands of distinct CDR3 sequences in the sample, 42% were seen once. The time point denotes: late sampling 161 to 241 days after vaccination in three convalescent patients. Documented treatment: roughly 11-day PBMC culture with coronavirus spike peptide pools or control peptides (ViraFEST assay). Under the ViraFEST approach, antigen-specific T cells were expanded with peptide pools and TCRs subsequently sequenced. About this clonotype itself: Its antigen remains unidentified.

The CDR3 spans 12 residues. Germline V gives CDR1 SGHNT, CDR2 YENEEA. The germline V and J ends were trimmed by 4 bases and 9 bases, with 10 bases remaining between them. Regarding the study as a whole: The study examined relatively few convalescent patients and included no early post-infection timepoints.

Sequencing used CD4+ T cells from blood, cultured in vitro, obtained about 7 months after SARS-CoV-2 vaccination. The chain has TRBV11-3 and TRBJ2-1; D gene unclear. The source is a human donor who had recovered from COVID-19. CDR3 coding DNA: TGTGCCAGCAGCTCGTCTGACGGTGAGCAGTTCTTC. Translation: CASSSSDGEQFF.